This T cell receptor (beta chain) was captured in a study of T cell responses to AZD1222 COVID-19 vaccine. Study conclusions and caveats: Donors in the cohort were predominantly white British and more often female, and clonal diversity was possibly underestimated. Among vaccine-associated CD4 TCRs, coverage spanned spike, with dominance at 160-218 and 743-854. As reported, nearly half of all spike-specific TCRs target variant regions that are unmutated.

Produced via immunoSEQ multiplex PCR; TCRdb's table is partial and in-frame only. The table includes 100,000 to 150,000 clones, roughly nine tenths detected once. A note on this clone: Its antigen is undetermined.

The sequencing used peripheral blood, collected on day 0 of AZD1222 vaccination. This TCR derives from an adult in good health.

CDR3 residues: CASRRQGANNSPLHF. The CDR3 nucleotides are TGTGCCAGTAGGAGACAGGGGGCTAATAATTCACCCCTCCACTTT. The chain couples TRBV19 to TRBJ1-6; 10 bases match TRBD1. CDR3 length: 15 amino acids. The V and J ends lost 6 bases and 5 bases, in that order; junction bases with no gene match: 4. CDR1 is LNHDA, CDR2 SQIVND, per germline (reference sequence).